This T cell receptor (beta chain) derives from a study of blood T cells in healthy people across ages. This clonotype has a handful of counts. CDR3 length equals 16 residues. The V segment lost 4 bases and the J segment 5 bases; nucleotides outside the gene matches: 13. Germline assignment: CDR1 MDHEN and CDR2 SYDVKM. A second PCR of 7 to 11 cycles used a sample-barcoded 5' primer and a J-beta primer mix. Using its own MiXCR run on the 5' RACE reads, TCRdb lists one record per CDR3 protein. The table has fewer than 800,000 distinct CDR3 sequences, around 49% seen once. Sequenced sample: blood. This receptor was obtained from a woman between 55 and 75 years old in good health. The V call is TRBV28, the J call TRBJ2-5, with 7 bases fitting TRBD2. The CDR3 DNA reads TGTGCCAGCAGTTCCCCCTCGTTAGCGGGCAAGGAGACCCAGTACTTC. Translation gives CASSSPSLAGKETQYF.